This TCR beta chain comes out of a study of blood T cell repertoires in COVID-19. Study overall: Sites across the United States, Italy and Spain contributed samples from acute and convalescent COVID-19.

The table came from immunoSEQ multiplex PCR; TCRdb's copy has only in-frame clones and leaves some out. The data show roughly 200,000 clones, roughly 84% seen once. Germline loops: CDR1 LNHDA, CDR2 SQIVND (reference sequence). The CDR3 is 13 residues long. Unmatched junction bases numbered 2, after V lost 3 bases and J lost 8 bases. Source material: PBMCs or T cells enriched from blood (not recorded which). The chain is built from TRBV19 and TRBJ2-1, with 9 positions matching TRBD1. The clonotype originates from a man under 40 in a cohort exposed to, infected with or recovered from COVID-19 (not recorded which). CDR3 DNA sequence: TGTGCCAGTAGTATGGACAGGGGCGATGAGCAGTTCTTC. It codes for CASSMDRGDEQFF.